Each of the 22 T cell receptor beta chains below was sequenced from the same sample in a study of cytomegalovirus exposure and HLA in healthy donors. Vbeta (60) and Jbeta (13) primers were used in the PCR. The assay was immunoSEQ multiplex PCR, and TCRdb's table has in-frame clones only and misses some. The repertoire holds approximately 200,000 clones, with approximately 84% as singletons. The sequencing sample was made of PBMCs. The source is a young woman in good health and CMV-seropositive.

The rearrangement uses TRBV6-1 and TRBJ1-4; D call uncertain. The germline V and J ends were trimmed by 10 bases and 0 bases, with 6 bases remaining between them. There are 12 residues in the CDR3. CDR1 and CDR2 from the germline V gene are MNHNS and SASEGT. The CDR3 DNA reads TGTGCCACAGGAACAACTAATGAAAAACTGTTTTTT. Translation: CATGTTNEKLFF.

This clone appeared a single time. CDR3 protein: CASSRGWDTGELFF. CDR3 bases: TGTGCCAGCAGTCGGGGGTGGGACACCGGGGAGCTGTTTTTT. The rearrangement joins TRBV7-6 to TRBJ2-2; a possible D gene is TRBD2 (6 bases). The CDR3 has 14 amino acids. Germline V gene data show CDR1 as SGHVS and CDR2 as FNYEAQ. Trimming stripped 6 bases from V and 3 bases from J, with 11 bases between.

The chain combines TRBV6-5 with TRBJ1-1, with D unclear. CDR3 length equals 15 residues. V was cut by 4 bases and J by 0 bases, with 12 bases left in between. Per germline, CDR1 MNHEY and CDR2 SVGAGI. The CDR3 reads CASSSLVGVNTEAFF. The CDR3 DNA reads TGTGCCAGCAGTTCCCTCGTGGGCGTGAACACTGAAGCTTTCTTT.

The J gene is TRBJ2-1, the V gene TRBV28, with a tentative D call TRBD2 (6 bases). CDR1 and CDR2 (germline): MDHEN, SYDVKM. The CDR3 contains 14 residues. Trimming removed 1 base at V and 4 bases at J, with 8 bases between. CDR3 region: CASSLSGRYNEQFF. CDR3 DNA sequence: TGTGCCAGCAGTTTATCCGGGAGATACAATGAGCAGTTCTTC.

This clone was detected many times. The J gene is TRBJ2-5, the V gene TRBV5-1, with 8 bases that match TRBD1. V trimming: 4 bases; J trimming: 1 base; junction bases outside the gene matches: 9. CDR3 length: 16 amino acids. Germline CDR1 is SGHRS and CDR2 is YFSETQ. The CDR3 protein is CASSTASDRAQETQYF. The CDR3 DNA reads as TGCGCCAGCAGCACAGCCTCGGACAGGGCCCAAGAGACCCAGTACTTC.

The V call is TRBV5-8, the J call TRBJ1-6, with 7 bases identical to TRBD1. V lost 0 bases to trimming and J lost 19 bases; unmatched junction nucleotides: 10. Germline V lookup: CDR1 SGHTS, CDR2 YDEGEE. The length of the CDR3 is 13 residues. CDR3 sequence: CASSLGLRTGSHF. The CDR3 DNA follows: TGTGCCAGCAGCTTGGGCCTGCGGACAGGCAGTCACTTT.

The V call is TRBV5-4, the J call TRBJ1-1, with 10 bases lining up with TRBD1. This CDR3 contains 14 residues. Trimming took 1 base from V and 7 from J; bases not matched to a gene: 4. CDR1 is SGHNT and CDR2 is YYREEE in the germline V gene (reference sequence). CDR3 region: CASSLSGDRGEAFF. The CDR3 nucleotides read TGTGCCAGCAGCTTGTCGGGGGACAGGGGTGAAGCTTTCTTT.

The gene calls are TRBV5-6 and TRBJ2-3; 9 nucleotides match TRBD2. The CDR3 sequence is 14 residues long. V was pared by 0 bases and J by 6 bases, with 2 bases of the junction left unmatched. The germline gives CDR1 SGHDT, CDR2 YYEEEE. Written as DNA, the CDR3 is TGTGCCAGCAGCTTGGGGACTAGCGCCGATACGCAGTATTTT. Its translation is CASSLGTSADTQYF.

The J gene is TRBJ1-3, the V gene TRBV7-9; D possibly corresponds to TRBD1 (6 bases). Germline V gene data show CDR1 as SEHNR and CDR2 as FQNEAQ (reference sequence). The V gene lost 10 bases and the J gene lost 9 bases, with 25 bases spanning the gap. This CDR3 is built from 15 residues. The CDR3, as DNA: TGTGCCAACGAGAAGAGACAGGCCATGAGTACCACCATATATTTT. The encoded protein is CANEKRQAMSTTIYF. Full variable domain (outside the CDR3, taken from reference TRBV7-9 and TRBJ1-3): DTGVSQNPRHKITKRGQNVTFRCDPISEHNRLYWYRQTLGQGPEFLTYFQNEAQLEKSRLLSDRFSAERPKGSFSTLEIQRTEQGDSAMYLCANEKRQAMSTTIYFGEGSWLTVV.

The V gene is TRBV7-3, the J gene TRBJ2-7; D gene unclear. In germline, CDR1 is SGHTA, CDR2 FQGTGA. Deletions cut 2 bases from V and 4 bases from J, with 9 bases between. CDR3 length equals 13 residues. The CDR3 DNA follows: TGTGCCAGCAGCTTAGGTCTTGAGTACGAGCAGTACTTC. It yields the protein CASSLGLEYEQYF.

The chain has TRBV19 and TRBJ1-4; no clear D gene. Germline CDR1 is LNHDA and CDR2 is SQIVND (reference sequence). CDR3 length: 15 residues. V lost 5 bases to trimming and J lost 7 bases, with 17 bases between them. The CDR3, as DNA: TGTGCCAGTAGTCCACGACTCTTTACTGCTGAAAAACTGTTTTTT. Translated: CASSPRLFTAEKLFF.

CDR3 nucleotides: TGTGCCATCAGACCGGACACCGACTATGGCTACACCTTC. Its protein product is CAIRPDTDYGYTF. The chain couples TRBV10-3 to TRBJ1-2; D is possibly TRBD1 (5 bases). The V end was cut by 6 bases, the J end by 3 bases, with 11 bases between. Germline V gene sequence: CDR1 ENHRY, CDR2 SYGVKD. The CDR3 spans 13 residues.

The V and J genes are TRBV18 and TRBJ2-1, with 9 positions matching TRBD1. The CDR3 runs 16 residues. Unmatched junction bases numbered 18, after V lost 3 bases and J lost 15 bases. The V gene's germline CDR1 is KGHSH and CDR2 LQKENI. CDR3 nucleotides: TGTGCCAGCTCACCGATCCGGGACAGGGTTGGTAGGACCCTGTTCTTC. This encodes CASSPIRDRVGRTLFF.

The rearrangement links TRBV4-1 to TRBJ2-5; 12 bases line up with TRBD2. This CDR3 contains 18 residues. Germline trimming cut 4 bases from V and 7 bases from J; bases unmatched to any gene: 16. CDR1 is MGHRA, CDR2 YSYEKL, per germline. For the CDR3, the DNA is TGCGCCAGCAGCCTTTTAGACGTACTAGCGGGGGGCCCAGGGACCCAGTACTTC. This translates into CASSLLDVLAGGPGTQYF.

This clone showed up just once. This chain connects TRBV5-1 to TRBJ1-2; possible D gene TRBD1, 6 bases. Trimming cost V 7 bases and J 7 bases, with 14 bases left between them. CDR3 size: 12 residues. CDR1 is SGHRS and CDR2 is YFSETQ in the germline V gene. CDR3 amino acids: CASASRGFGYTF. For the CDR3, the DNA is TGCGCCAGCGCATCCAGGGGATTTGGCTACACCTTC.

This clone is a singleton in its sample. The CDR3 loop is CASSLGQVIYEQYF. The CDR3 coding sequence is TGTGCCAGCAGCTTGGGACAGGTGATCTACGAGCAGTACTTC. The chain carries TRBV5-4 and TRBJ2-7; a weak D match, TRBD1 (6 bases). Germline CDR1 reads SGHNT; CDR2 reads YYREEE (reference sequence). CDR3 length equals 14 residues. Trimming left V 0 bases short and J 3 bases short, with 10 bases between.

This clone has only a few counts. This chain connects TRBV27 to TRBJ1-6; 10 bases align to TRBD1. J lost 10 bases, V lost 4 bases, and 1 base had no gene match. The germline V gene has CDR1 MNHEY and CDR2 SMNVEV (reference sequence). There are 13 residues in the CDR3. As DNA, the CDR3 is TGTGCCAGCAGTTGGACAGGGGGGTCACCCCTCCACTTT. Translating gives CASSWTGGSPLHF.

This clone was observed a handful of times. The CDR3 DNA reads TGTGCCAGCACCATCGGCGGGAGTTCTTACAATGAGCAGTTCTTC. Translating gives CASTIGGSSYNEQFF. The V call is TRBV6-6, the J call TRBJ2-1, with 7 bases matching TRBD2. The germline CDR1 and CDR2 sequences are MNHNY and SVGAGI (reference sequence). V shed 7 bases, J shed 4 bases, and the junction held 10 bases outside the gene matches. This CDR3 is 15 amino acids long.

V is TRBV6-1 and J is TRBJ1-6; D gene ambiguous. Trimming cost V 2 bases and J 7 bases, with 18 bases left between them. The CDR3 loop spans 17 amino acids. The germline V gene has CDR1 MNHNS and CDR2 SASEGT. CDR3 DNA sequence: TGTGCCAGCAGTGAACTACCTGAGTTTTCGGGGAATTCACCCCTCCACTTT. This gives the protein CASSELPEFSGNSPLHF.

The genes are TRBV4-1 and TRBJ2-7; D might be TRBD1 (6 bases). The germline CDR1 and CDR2 sequences are MGHRA and YSYEKL. Trimming shortened V by 8 bases and J by 3 bases, and 26 bases separated the two germline ends. The CDR3 consists of 17 residues. The CDR3 reads CASRPKYKGEGNYEQYF. The CDR3 nucleotides are TGCGCCAGCCGCCCCAAGTACAAGGGGGAAGGTAACTACGAGCAGTACTTC.

In this sample, this clone turned up once. V is TRBV2 and J is TRBJ1-5; 8 nucleotides agree with TRBD1. Trimming removed 5 bases from V and 2 bases from J; junction bases left unmatched: 5. Germline CDR1 SNHLY, CDR2 FYNNEI. CDR3 length: 15 residues. The CDR3 region has the DNA TGTGCCAGCAGTAAGGAGGGACAGGGCAATCAGCCCCAGCATTTT. Translating it yields CASSKEGQGNQPQHF.

The chain links TRBV27 to TRBJ2-2; D is possibly TRBD2 (6 bases). Trimming took 5 bases from V and 4 from J, leaving 11 bases between them. This CDR3 has 14 amino acids. Germline lookup yields CDR1 MNHEY and CDR2 SMNVEV (reference sequence). The CDR3, as DNA: TGTGCCAGCAGTAGAGGAGGGAGCACCGGGGAGCTGTTTTTT. Amino acid sequence: CASSRGGSTGELFF.